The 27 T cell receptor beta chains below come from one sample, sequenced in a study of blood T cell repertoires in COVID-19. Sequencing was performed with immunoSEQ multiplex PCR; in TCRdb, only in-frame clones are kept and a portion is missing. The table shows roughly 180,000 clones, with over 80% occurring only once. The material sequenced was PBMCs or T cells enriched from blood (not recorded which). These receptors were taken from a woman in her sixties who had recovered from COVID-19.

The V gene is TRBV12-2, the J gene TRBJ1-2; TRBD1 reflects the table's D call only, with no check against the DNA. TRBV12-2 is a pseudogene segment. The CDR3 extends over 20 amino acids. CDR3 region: CASRLVRGPRQGPNNYGYTF. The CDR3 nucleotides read TGTGCAAGTCGCTTAGTCAGGGGGCCCCGACAGGGGCCAAATAACTATGGCTACACCTTC.

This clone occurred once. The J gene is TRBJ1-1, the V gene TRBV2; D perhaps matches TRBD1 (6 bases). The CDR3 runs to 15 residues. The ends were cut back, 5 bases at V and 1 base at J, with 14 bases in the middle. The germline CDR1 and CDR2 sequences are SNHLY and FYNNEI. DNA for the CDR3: TGTGCCAGCAGTTTAAAAGCAGGGGAGAACACTGAAGCTTTCTTT. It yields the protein CASSLKAGENTEAFF.

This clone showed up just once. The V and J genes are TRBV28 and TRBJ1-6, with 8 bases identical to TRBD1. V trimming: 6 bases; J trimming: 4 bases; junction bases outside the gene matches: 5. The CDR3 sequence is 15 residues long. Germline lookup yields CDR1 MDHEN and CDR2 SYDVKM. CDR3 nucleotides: TGTGCCAGCAGACCCCGACAGGGGTATAATTCACCCCTCCACTTT. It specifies CASRPRQGYNSPLHF.

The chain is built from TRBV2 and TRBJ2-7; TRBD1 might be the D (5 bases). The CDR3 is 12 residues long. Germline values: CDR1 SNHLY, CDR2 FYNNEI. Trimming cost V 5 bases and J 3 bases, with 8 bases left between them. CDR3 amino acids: CASSSDSYEQYF. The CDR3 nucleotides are TGTGCCAGCAGTTCTGACAGCTACGAGCAGTACTTC.

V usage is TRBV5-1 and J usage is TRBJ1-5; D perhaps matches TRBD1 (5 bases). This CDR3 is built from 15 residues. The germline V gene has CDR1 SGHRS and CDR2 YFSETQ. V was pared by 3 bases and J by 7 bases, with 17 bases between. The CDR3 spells CASSSGQGVGQPQHF. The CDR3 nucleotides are TGCGCCAGCAGCTCAGGGCAGGGTGTTGGCCAGCCCCAGCATTTT.

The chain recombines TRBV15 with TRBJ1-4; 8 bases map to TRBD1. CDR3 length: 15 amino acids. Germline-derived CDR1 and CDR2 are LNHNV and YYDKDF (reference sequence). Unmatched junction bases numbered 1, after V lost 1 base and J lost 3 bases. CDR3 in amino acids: CATSRGGQANEKLFF. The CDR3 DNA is TGTGCCACCAGCAGAGGGGGACAGGCTAATGAAAAACTGTTTTTT. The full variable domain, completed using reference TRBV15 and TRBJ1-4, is DAMVIQNPRYQVTQFGKPVTLSCSQTLNHNVMYWYQQKSSQAPKLLFHYYDKDFNNEADTPDNFQSRRPNTSFCFLDIRSPGLGDTAMYLCATSRGGQANEKLFFGSGTQLSVL.

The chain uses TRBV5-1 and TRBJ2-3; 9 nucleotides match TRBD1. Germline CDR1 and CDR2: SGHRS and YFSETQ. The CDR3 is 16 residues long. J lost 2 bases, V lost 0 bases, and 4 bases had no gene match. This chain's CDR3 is CASSLGDRAYTDTQYF. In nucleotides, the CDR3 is TGCGCCAGCAGCTTGGGGGACAGGGCTTACACAGATACGCAGTATTTT.

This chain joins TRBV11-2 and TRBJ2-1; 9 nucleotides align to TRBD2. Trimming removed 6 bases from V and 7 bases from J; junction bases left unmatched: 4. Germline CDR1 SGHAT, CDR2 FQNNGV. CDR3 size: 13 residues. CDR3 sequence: CASSPSGGNEQFF. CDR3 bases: TGTGCCAGCAGTCCAAGCGGGGGGAATGAGCAGTTCTTC.

The CDR3, as DNA: TGTGCCAGCAGCCACTGGGGACAGACGACTAATGAAAAACTGTTTTTT. Encoded protein: CASSHWGQTTNEKLFF. This chain joins TRBV3-1 (or the pseudogene TRBV3-2) and TRBJ1-4, with TRBD1 matching 7 bases. The germline V gene encodes CDR1 LGHDT and CDR2 YNNKEL (reference sequence). Trimming took 3 bases from V and 2 from J; bases not matched to a gene: 6. The CDR3 extends over 16 amino acids.

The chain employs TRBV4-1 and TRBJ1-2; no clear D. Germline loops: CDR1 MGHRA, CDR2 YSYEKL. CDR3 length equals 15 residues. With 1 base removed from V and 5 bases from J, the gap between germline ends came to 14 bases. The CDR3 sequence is CASSQGLSTGYGYTF. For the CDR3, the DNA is TGCGCCAGCAGCCAAGGTCTAAGTACCGGTTATGGCTACACCTTC.

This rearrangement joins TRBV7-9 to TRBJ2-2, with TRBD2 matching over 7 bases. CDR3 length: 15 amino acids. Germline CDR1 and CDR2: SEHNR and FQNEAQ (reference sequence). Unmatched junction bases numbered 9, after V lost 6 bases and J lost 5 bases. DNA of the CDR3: TGTGCCAGCAGTACGAAGAGCGGGGCGACCGGGGAGCTGTTTTTT. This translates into CASSTKSGATGELFF.

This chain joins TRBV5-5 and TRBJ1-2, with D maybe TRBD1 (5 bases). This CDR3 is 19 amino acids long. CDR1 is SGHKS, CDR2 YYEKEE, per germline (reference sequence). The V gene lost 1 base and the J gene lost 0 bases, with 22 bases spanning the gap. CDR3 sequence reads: CASSLRALGSGVSNYGYTF. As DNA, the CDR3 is TGTGCCAGCAGCTTGAGGGCCCTAGGGTCGGGGGTCTCTAACTATGGCTACACCTTC.

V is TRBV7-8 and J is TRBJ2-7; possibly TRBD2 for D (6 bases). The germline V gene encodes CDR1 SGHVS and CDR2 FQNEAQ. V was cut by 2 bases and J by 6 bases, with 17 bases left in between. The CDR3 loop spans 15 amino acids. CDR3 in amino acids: CASSLQSRSSAEQYF. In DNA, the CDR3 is TGTGCCAGCAGCTTACAGTCCAGGTCTAGCGCCGAGCAGTACTTC.

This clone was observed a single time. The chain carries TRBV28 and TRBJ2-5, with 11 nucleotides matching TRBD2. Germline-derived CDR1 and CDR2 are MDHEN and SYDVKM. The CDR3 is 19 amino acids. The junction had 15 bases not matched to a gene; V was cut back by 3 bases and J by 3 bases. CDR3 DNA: TGTGCCAGCAGTTTTCCGCCTTCGACTAGCGGGACTAGTAAAGAGACCCAGTACTTC. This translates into CASSFPPSTSGTSKETQYF.

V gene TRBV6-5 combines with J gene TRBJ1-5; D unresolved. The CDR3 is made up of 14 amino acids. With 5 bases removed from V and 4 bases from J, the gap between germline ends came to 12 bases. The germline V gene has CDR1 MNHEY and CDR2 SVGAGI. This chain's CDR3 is CASSRNSPNQPQHF. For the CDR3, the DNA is TGTGCCAGCAGTCGGAACAGTCCGAATCAGCCCCAGCATTTT.

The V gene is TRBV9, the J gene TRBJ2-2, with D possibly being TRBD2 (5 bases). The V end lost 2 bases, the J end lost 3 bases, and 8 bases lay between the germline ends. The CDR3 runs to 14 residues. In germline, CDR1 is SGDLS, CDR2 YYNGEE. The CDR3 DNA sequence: TGTGCCAGCAGCGTCGGACTTCACACCGGGGAGCTGTTTTTT. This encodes CASSVGLHTGELFF.

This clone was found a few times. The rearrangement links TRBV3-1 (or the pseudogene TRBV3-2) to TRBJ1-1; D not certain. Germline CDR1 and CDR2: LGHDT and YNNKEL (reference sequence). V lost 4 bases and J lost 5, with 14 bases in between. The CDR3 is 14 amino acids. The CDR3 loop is CASSPWTAGTEAFF. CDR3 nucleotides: TGTGCCAGCAGCCCGTGGACGGCGGGGACTGAAGCTTTCTTT.

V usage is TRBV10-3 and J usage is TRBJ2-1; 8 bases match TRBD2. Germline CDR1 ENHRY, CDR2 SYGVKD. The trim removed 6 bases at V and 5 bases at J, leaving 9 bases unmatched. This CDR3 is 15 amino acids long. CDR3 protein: CAIRDSGGPNNEQFF. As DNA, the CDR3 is TGTGCCATCAGAGACTCGGGAGGGCCGAACAATGAGCAGTTCTTC.

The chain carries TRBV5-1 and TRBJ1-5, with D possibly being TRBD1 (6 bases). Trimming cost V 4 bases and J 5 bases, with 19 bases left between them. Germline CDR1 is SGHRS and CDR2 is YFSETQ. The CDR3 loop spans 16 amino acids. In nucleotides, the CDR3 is TGCGCCAGCAGCCCGCTATTACTACACAGGGATCAGCCCCAGCATTTT. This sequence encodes CASSPLLLHRDQPQHF.

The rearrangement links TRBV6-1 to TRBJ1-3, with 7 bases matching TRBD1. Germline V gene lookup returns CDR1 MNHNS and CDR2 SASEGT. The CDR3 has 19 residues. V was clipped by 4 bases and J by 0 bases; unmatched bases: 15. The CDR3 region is CASSGPFGTATFSGNTIYF. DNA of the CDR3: TGTGCCAGCAGTGGACCCTTCGGGACAGCAACATTCTCTGGAAACACCATATATTTT.

The CDR3 bases are TGTGCCAGCAGCTTAGGAGCTAGTAGACTAGCGGGGTACAATGAGCAGTTCTTC. This gives the protein CASSLGASRLAGYNEQFF. This chain links TRBV11-2 with TRBJ2-1; 11 positions match TRBD2. Germline CDR1 and CDR2: SGHAT and FQNNGV. The length of the CDR3 is 18 residues. Trimming at V came to 1 base and at J to 4 bases, leaving 9 bases not matched to a gene.

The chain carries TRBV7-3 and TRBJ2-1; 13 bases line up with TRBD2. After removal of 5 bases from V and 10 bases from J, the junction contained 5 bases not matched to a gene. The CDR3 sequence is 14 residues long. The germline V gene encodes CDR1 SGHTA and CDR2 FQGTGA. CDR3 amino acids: CASSPGTSGEEQFF. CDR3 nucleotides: TGTGCCAGCAGCCCTGGGACTAGCGGGGAGGAGCAGTTCTTC.

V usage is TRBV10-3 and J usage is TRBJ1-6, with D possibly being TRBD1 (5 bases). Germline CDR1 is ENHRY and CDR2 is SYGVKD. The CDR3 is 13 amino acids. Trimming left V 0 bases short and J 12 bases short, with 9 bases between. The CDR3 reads CAISESQGEPLHF. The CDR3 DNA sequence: TGTGCCATCAGTGAGTCCCAGGGTGAACCCCTCCACTTT.

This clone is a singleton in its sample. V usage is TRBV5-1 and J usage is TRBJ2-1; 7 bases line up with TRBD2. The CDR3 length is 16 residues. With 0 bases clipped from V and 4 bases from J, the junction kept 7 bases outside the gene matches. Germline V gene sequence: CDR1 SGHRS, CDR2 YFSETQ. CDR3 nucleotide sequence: TGCGCCAGCAGCTTGGCCAGTGCTAGCGGATACAATGAGCAGTTCTTC. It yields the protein CASSLASASGYNEQFF.

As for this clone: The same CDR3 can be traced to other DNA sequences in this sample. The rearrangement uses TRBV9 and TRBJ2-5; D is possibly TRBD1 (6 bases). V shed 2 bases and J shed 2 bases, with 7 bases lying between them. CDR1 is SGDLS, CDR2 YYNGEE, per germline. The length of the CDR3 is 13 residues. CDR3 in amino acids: CASSVGQQETQYF. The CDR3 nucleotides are TGTGCCAGCAGCGTCGGACAGCAAGAGACCCAGTACTTC.

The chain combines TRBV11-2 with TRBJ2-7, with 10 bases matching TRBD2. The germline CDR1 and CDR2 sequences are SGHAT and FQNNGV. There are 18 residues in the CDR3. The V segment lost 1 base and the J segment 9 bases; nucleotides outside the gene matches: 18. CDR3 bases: TGTGCCAGCAGCTTAGCCAAATCTAGCGGGGGTACGTTAGGGAGGCAGTACTTC. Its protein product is CASSLAKSSGGTLGRQYF.

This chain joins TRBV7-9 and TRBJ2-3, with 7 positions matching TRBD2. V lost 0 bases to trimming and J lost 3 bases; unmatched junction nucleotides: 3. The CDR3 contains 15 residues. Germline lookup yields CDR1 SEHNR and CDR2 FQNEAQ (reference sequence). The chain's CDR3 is CASSLAGGRTDTQYF. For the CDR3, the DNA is TGTGCCAGCAGCTTAGCGGGCGGGAGAACAGATACGCAGTATTTT.